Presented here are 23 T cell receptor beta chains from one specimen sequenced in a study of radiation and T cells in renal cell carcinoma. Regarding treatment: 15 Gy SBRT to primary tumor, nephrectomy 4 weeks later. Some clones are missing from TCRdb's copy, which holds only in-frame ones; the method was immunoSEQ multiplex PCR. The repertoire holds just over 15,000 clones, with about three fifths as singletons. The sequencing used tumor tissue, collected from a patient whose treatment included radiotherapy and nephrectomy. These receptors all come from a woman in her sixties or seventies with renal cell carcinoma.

The CDR3 loop reads CASSYSGFEKLFF. The CDR3 nucleotides are TGTGCCAGCAGTTACAGCGGGTTTGAAAAACTGTTTTTT. This chain links TRBV6-6 with TRBJ1-4; no clear D. Trimming shortened V by 2 bases and J by 7 bases, and 8 bases separated the two germline ends. CDR1 and CDR2 from the germline V gene are MNHNY and SVGAGI (reference sequence). This CDR3 comprises 13 residues.

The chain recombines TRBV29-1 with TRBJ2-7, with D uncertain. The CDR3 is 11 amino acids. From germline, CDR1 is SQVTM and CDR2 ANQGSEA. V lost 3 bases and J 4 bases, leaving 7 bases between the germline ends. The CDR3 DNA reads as TGCAGCGTTGAGTTGACGTACGAGCAGTACTTC. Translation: CSVELTYEQYF.

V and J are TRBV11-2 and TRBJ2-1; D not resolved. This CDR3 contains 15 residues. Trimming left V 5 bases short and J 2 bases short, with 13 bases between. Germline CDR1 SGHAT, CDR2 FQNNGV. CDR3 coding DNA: TGTGCCAGCAGCGCCGGACCAGGCGCCTACAATGAGCAGTTCTTC. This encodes CASSAGPGAYNEQFF.

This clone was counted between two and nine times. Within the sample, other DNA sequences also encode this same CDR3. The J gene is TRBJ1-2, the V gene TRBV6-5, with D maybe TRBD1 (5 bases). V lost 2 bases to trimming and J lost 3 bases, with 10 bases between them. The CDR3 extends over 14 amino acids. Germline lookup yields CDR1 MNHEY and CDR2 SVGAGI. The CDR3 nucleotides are TGTGCCAGCAGTTACGTTTGGGGGGACTATGGCTACACCTTC. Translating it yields CASSYVWGDYGYTF.

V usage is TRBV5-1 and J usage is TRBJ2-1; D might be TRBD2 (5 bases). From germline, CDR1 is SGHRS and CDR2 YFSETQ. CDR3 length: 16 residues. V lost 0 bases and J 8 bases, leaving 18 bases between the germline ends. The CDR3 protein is CASSLAFNSGIDEQFF. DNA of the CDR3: TGCGCCAGCAGCTTGGCCTTTAATTCCGGGATCGATGAGCAGTTCTTC. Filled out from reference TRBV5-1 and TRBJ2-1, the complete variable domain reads KAGVTQTPRYLIKTRGQQVTLSCSPISGHRSVSWYQQTPGQGLQFLFEYFSETQRNKGNFPGRFSGRQFSNSRSEMNVSTLELGDSALYLCASSLAFNSGIDEQFFGPGTRLTVL.

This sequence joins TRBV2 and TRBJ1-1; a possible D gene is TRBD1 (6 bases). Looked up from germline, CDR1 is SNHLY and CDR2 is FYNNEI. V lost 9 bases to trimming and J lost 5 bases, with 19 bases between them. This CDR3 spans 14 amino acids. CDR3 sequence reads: CASNDLGGGTEAFF. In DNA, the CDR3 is TGTGCCAGTAACGATCTGGGGGGCGGAACTGAAGCTTTCTTT.

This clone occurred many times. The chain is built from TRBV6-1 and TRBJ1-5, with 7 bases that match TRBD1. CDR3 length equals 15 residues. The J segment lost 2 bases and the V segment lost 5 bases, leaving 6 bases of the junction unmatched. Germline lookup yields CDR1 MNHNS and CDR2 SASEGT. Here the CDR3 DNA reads TGTGCCAGCAGTTCCCGGGACAGTCGCAATCAGCCCCAGCATTTT. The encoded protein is CASSSRDSRNQPQHF.

The CDR3 DNA is TGTGCCAGCAGCCAAGGATTAGACCCTCGGGAGACCCAGTACTTC. Its protein product is CASSQGLDPRETQYF. The chain has TRBV14 and TRBJ2-5; D gene ambiguous. Germline CDR1 SGHDN, CDR2 FVKESK. The CDR3 is 15 residues long. The ends were cut back, 1 base at V and 5 bases at J, with 14 bases in the middle.

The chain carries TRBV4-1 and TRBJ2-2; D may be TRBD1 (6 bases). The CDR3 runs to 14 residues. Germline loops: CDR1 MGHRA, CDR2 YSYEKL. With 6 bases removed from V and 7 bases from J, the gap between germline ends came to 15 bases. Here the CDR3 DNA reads TGCGCCAGCAGAAGACAGGTTCTAGGCGGGGAGCTGTTTTTT. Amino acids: CASRRQVLGGELFF.

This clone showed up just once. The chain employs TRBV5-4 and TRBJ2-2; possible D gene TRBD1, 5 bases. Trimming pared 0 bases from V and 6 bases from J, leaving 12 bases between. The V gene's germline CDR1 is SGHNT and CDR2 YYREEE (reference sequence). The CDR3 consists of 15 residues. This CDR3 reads CASSLGIQGSGELFF. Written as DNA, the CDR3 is TGTGCCAGCAGCTTGGGAATCCAGGGCTCCGGGGAGCTGTTTTTT.

DNA for the CDR3: TGTGCCAGCAGCTCTTCCCGGACTTCCGGCGTGTGGAATACGCAGTATTTT. It encodes CASSSSRTSGVWNTQYF. The chain employs TRBV5-5 and TRBJ2-3; a possible D gene is TRBD2 (5 bases). The CDR3 spans 17 residues. Germline lookup yields CDR1 SGHKS and CDR2 YYEKEE (reference sequence). V was clipped by 3 bases and J by 7 bases, with 24 bases between them.

CDR3 sequence reads: CSVGDSAMNTEAFF. DNA of the CDR3: TGCAGCGTTGGAGACAGTGCGATGAACACTGAAGCTTTCTTT. The chain has TRBV29-1 and TRBJ1-1; tentative D call: TRBD1 (5 bases). CDR3 size: 14 residues. The germline CDR1 and CDR2 sequences are SQVTM and ANQGSEA. Trimming left V 4 bases short and J 0 bases short, with 12 bases between.

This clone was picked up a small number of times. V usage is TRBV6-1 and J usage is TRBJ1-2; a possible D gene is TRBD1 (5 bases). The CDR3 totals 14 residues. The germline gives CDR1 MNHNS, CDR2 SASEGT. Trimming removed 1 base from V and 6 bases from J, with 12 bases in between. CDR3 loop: CASSEGSGGDGYTF. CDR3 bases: TGTGCCAGCAGTGAAGGTTCGGGGGGGGATGGCTACACCTTC.

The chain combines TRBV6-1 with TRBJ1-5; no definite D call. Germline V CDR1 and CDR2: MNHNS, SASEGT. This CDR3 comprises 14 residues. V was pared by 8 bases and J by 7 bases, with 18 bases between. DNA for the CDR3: TGTGCCAGCCCGCATATGGGCTGTAAGCAGCCCCAGCATTTT. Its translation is CASPHMGCKQPQHF.

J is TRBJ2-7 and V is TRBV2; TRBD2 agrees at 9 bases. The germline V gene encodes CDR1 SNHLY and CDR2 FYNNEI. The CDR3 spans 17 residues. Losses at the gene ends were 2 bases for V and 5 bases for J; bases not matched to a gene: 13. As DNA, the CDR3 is TGTGCCAGCAGTGAAACTAGTTGGCGGGGGGGCCTCGACGAGCAGTACTTC. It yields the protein CASSETSWRGGLDEQYF.

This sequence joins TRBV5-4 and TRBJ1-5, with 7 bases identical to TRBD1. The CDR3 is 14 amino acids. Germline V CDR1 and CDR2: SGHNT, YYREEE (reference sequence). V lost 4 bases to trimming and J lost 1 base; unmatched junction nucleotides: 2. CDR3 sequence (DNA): TGTGCCAGCAGCGCACAGGGGAGCAATCAGCCCCAGCATTTT. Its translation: CASSAQGSNQPQHF.

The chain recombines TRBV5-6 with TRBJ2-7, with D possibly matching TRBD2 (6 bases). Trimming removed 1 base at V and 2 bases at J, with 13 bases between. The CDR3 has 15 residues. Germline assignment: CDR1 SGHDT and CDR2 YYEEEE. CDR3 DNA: TGTGCCAGCAGCTTGCGGTTGGGGGGTACCTACGAGCAGTACTTC. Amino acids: CASSLRLGGTYEQYF.

The CDR3 DNA reads as TGTGCCAGCAGTTTGTTGACAGGGACTAATCAGCCCCAGCATTTT. Translating it yields CASSLLTGTNQPQHF. The V call is TRBV27, the J call TRBJ1-5; 7 bases match TRBD1. J was trimmed by 4 bases and V by 3 bases; bases with no gene match: 6. The CDR3 is made up of 15 amino acids. Germline V gene sequence: CDR1 MNHEY, CDR2 SMNVEV (reference sequence).

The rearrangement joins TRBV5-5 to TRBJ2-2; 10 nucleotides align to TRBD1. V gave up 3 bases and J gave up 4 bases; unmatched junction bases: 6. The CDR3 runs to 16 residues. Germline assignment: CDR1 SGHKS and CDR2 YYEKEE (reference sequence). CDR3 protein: CASSWGTGAGTGELFF. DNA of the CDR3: TGTGCCAGCAGCTGGGGGACAGGGGCCGGCACCGGGGAGCTGTTTTTT.

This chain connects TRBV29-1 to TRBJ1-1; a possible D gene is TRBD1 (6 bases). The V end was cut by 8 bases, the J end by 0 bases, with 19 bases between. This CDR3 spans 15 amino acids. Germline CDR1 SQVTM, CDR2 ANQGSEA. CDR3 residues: CSFGDTGGMNTEAFF. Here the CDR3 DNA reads TGCAGCTTCGGGGACACCGGGGGTATGAACACTGAAGCTTTCTTT.

CDR3 sequence (DNA): TGTGCCACCGCGACTAGCGTCTACGAGCAGTACTTC. Protein sequence: CATATSVYEQYF. V gene TRBV19 combines with J gene TRBJ2-7; 8 nucleotides align to TRBD2. V gave up 10 bases and J gave up 3 bases; unmatched junction bases: 5. Germline V gene sequence: CDR1 LNHDA, CDR2 SQIVND (reference sequence). This CDR3 region has 12 residues.

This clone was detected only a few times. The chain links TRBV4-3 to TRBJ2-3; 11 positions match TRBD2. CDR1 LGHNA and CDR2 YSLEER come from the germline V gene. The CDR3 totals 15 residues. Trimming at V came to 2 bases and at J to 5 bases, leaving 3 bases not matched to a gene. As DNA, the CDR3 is TGCGCCAGCAGCCAAATAGCGGGAGGGGGAGATACGCAGTATTTT. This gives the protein CASSQIAGGGDTQYF.

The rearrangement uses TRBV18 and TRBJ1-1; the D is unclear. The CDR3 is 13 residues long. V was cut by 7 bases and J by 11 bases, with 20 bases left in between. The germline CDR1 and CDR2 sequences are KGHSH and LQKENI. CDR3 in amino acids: CASLPGVRLDAFF. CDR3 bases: TGTGCCAGCTTGCCCGGGGTGAGGTTGGACGCTTTCTTT.